This T cell receptor (beta chain) came from a study of identical twins (dated by TCRdb to about 2016). About the study as a whole: To test whether fetal clonotypes persist, the study used deep sequencing on TCR alpha and beta repertoires from monozygotic twins, unrelated adults of various ages, and cord blood. Replicate twin experiments were performed at different times using different library preparation protocols to rule out contamination. The paper as a whole reports these results and caveats: In monozygotic twins, out-of-frame TCR alpha sharing was systematically underestimated by recombination models, although the models agreed with sharing between unrelated individuals. Zero-insertion analyses could be partly confounded by invariant T cells such as MAIT and iNKT, though diverse VJ usage argued against such confounding for most clonotypes. Abundant cord blood beta clonotypes had fewer insertions, young adult naive repertoires showed a similar but weaker trend, and memory repertoires showed no such trend. Because the same donors could not be followed over many years, the conclusions relied on cross-sectional statistical analysis. Compared with coincidental sharing between unrelated individuals, out-of-frame TCR alpha sequences shared between twins had an excess of sequences with low generation probability. In beta out-of-frame sequences, excess twin sharing was weaker, because having fewer shared sequences lowered the signal-to-noise ratio.

This clonotype was recorded a few times. Its antigen remains undetermined. Base qualities are missing; no much larger clone stands one base away. The CDR3 numbers 16 residues from cysteine through phenylalanine. The CDR3 DNA has 48 bases and is translated from base 1. The germline V end is reduced by 6 bases and the J end by 2 bases; junction bases left unmatched: 6. The protocol used for the library was 5' RACE. Sequenced using an Illumina HiSeq 2000. A universal primer binding site was added through template switching, and the final cDNA carried a unique molecular identifier so that TCR cDNA molecules could be counted accurately. Specific primers in the conserved constant-segment region were used to synthesize first-strand cDNA for the TCR alpha and beta chains. To control for contamination, every cDNA library was double barcoded, receiving both a SMART-Mk sample barcode and Illumina barcodes. Two successive PCR steps introduced TruSeq adapter sequences along with Illumina sample barcodes. The Illumina HiSeq platform was used with custom primers to sequence TCR alpha and beta cDNA libraries. On the study's bioinformatics: Raw reads were processed with MiGEC to extract unique molecular identifiers, and MiXCR was used to determine CDR3 positions. Recombination models were inferred per individual with the repgenHMM and IGoR tools using an EM algorithm. Shared clonotype analysis was performed with the tcR package in R, normalizing sharing by the product of cloneset sizes. To study raw recombination free of thymic and clonal selection effects, out-of-frame nonproductive sequences were analyzed. The public reads were quality trimmed at Q25 with fastp and then assembled into clones with MiXCR by TCRdb, keeping productive beta chains. Under each unique CDR3 protein, matching rows form one entry showing the most common genes and DNA. V and J calls and clone size were set by TCRdb, not the authors. The sample has about 340,000 distinct CDR3 sequences on record, around 12% of them singletons. Of the sample, around 7.2% is held by the ten largest clones.

Only healthy Caucasian donors were included. The twin cohort comprised three pairs of female monozygotic twins, all aged roughly 18 to 29 years. CD4+ and CD8+ T cell populations were isolated with positive isolation kits from Invitrogen. The same data also went into a second study, on yellow fever vaccine responses in identical twins. That second publication adds: According to the authors, in identical twins the way T cells responded to vaccination appeared partly convergent and partly personalized. In the study, vaccine-responding T cell clones were precisely tracked in identical twins.

The rearrangement joined TRBV12-3 or TRBV12-4 to TRBJ2-1; the central 11 bases match TRBD2. The receptor's source is a woman younger than 30 in good health. The sample comprised CD8+ T cells sorted from blood. The CDR3 protein sequence reads: CASRGQGLAAYNEQFF. The DNA sequence follows: TGTGCCAGCAGGGGCCAGGGACTAGCGGCCTACAATGAGCAGTTCTTC.